This TCR beta chain was documented in a study of blood T cell repertoires in COVID-19. Study details: Sites in the United States, Italy and Spain provided acute and convalescent COVID-19 samples. Sources were T cells, B-cell-depleted T cells, or PBMCs; the material itself was cDNA or gDNA.

The age range of participants was 18 to 89 years, with residence in some 25 US areas. The germline V gene has CDR1 SGHNT and CDR2 YYREEE (reference sequence). The V end lost 0 bases, the J end lost 1 base, and 7 bases lay between the germline ends. The CDR3 extends over 14 amino acids. Sequencing used immunoSEQ multiplex PCR; TCRdb keeps in-frame clones, though not all of them. The profile shows approximately 250,000 clones, 75% to 90% of them singletons. Material: PBMCs or T cells enriched from blood (not recorded which). The sequence was collected from a woman aged 40 to 50 who had been exposed to COVID-19. This chain connects TRBV5-4 to TRBJ1-1; D is undetermined. Here the CDR3 DNA reads TGTGCCAGCAGCTTGGGGCCAACGAACACTGAAGCTTTCTTT. This translates into CASSLGPTNTEAFF. The complete variable domain, with remaining parts taken from reference TRBV5-4 and TRBJ1-1, reads ETGVTQSPTHLIKTRGQQVTLRCSSQSGHNTVSWYQQALGQGPQFIFQYYREEENGRGNFPPRFSGLQFPNYSSELNVNALELDDSALYLCASSLGPTNTEAFFGQGTRLTVV.